These T cell receptor beta chains were read from a single sample in a study of cytomegalovirus exposure and HLA in healthy donors. Clones were read by immunoSEQ multiplex PCR, and TCRdb kept only the in-frame ones, dropping some. The sample has 90,000 to 120,000 clones, approximately 84% seen once. Sequenced sample: PBMCs. The source is a man aged 30-40 years in good health and CMV-seronegative. Each CDR3 is given with its conserved first and last residue. A D gene is named only where the DNA matches it firmly. Only some rows state a clone size, as once, few, many or a class for expanded clones.

TRBV27	NA	NA	TRBJ1-2	CASSSKGVYGYTF	TGTGCCAGCAGTTCTAAGGGAGTCTATGGCTACACCTTC
TRBV27	NA	NA	TRBJ1-1	CASRRYRENTEAFF	TGTGCCAGCAGACGCTACAGGGAGAACACTGAAGCTTTCTTT
TRBV6-5	few	NA	TRBJ1-3	CASSFGSSGNTIYF	TGTGCCAGCAGTTTCGGTAGCTCTGGAAACACCATATATTTT
TRBV5-1	NA	NA	TRBJ2-7	CASSQPGSYEQYF	TGCGCCAGCAGCCAGCCGGGCTCCTACGAGCAGTACTTC
TRBV10-2	NA	TRBD2	TRBJ2-1	CASAVAGGPYNEQFF	TGCGCCAGTGCCGTAGCGGGAGGGCCGTACAATGAGCAGTTCTTC
TRBV11-2	NA	NA	TRBJ2-1	CASSQGSPDQFF	TGTGCCAGCAGCCAGGGGTCTCCGGACCAGTTCTTC
TRBV6-1	NA	NA	TRBJ1-1	CASTGQFSAFF	TGTGCCAGCACTGGACAGTTTTCAGCTTTCTTT
TRBV27	NA	NA	TRBJ2-1	CASSLPGEQFF	TGTGCCAGCAGCCTACCGGGTGAGCAGTTCTTC
TRBV23-1	NA	NA	TRBJ1-2	CASSRLVDYGYTF	TGCGCCAGCAGTCGGCTGGTGGACTATGGCTACACCTTC
TRBV18	NA	TRBD1	TRBJ2-7	CASSLGQGSYEQYF	TGTGCCAGCTCACTAGGACAGGGATCCTACGAGCAGTACTTC
TRBV25-1	NA	NA	TRBJ2-2	CASSEVRLATNTGELFF	TGTGCCAGCAGTGAGGTCAGGCTAGCGACGAACACCGGGGAGCTGTTTTTT
TRBV9	NA	TRBD2	TRBJ2-2	CASSVSGGGAFGELFF	TGTGCCAGCAGCGTTTCTGGGGGGGGTGCATTCGGGGAGCTGTTTTTT
TRBV10-3	NA	TRBD1	TRBJ2-7	CATRQGLTYEQYF	TGTGCCACAAGACAGGGCCTGACCTACGAGCAGTACTTC
TRBV2	NA	TRBD1	TRBJ1-2	CASSGTGDIDYGYTF	TGTGCCAGCAGTGGGACAGGGGATATCGACTATGGCTACACCTTC
TRBV7-9	few	TRBD1	TRBJ1-1	CASNRGQGYGEAFF	TGTGCCAGCAACCGAGGACAGGGGTATGGTGAAGCTTTCTTT
TRBV19	NA	NA	TRBJ2-1	CASRTSSVLSEQFF	TGTGCCAGTAGGACTAGTTCCGTTCTATCTGAGCAGTTCTTC
TRBV5-4	NA	NA	TRBJ2-7	CASSYAGYEQYF	TGTGCCAGCAGCTACGCCGGTTACGAGCAGTACTTC
TRBV10-2	NA	NA	TRBJ1-1	CASSERRAGDTEAFF	TGCGCCAGCAGTGAACGACGGGCAGGGGACACTGAAGCTTTCTTT
TRBV6-1	NA	TRBD2	TRBJ2-1	CASSPSGSSYNEQFF	TGTGCCAGCAGCCCGAGCGGGAGCTCCTACAATGAGCAGTTCTTC
TRBV2	few	NA	TRBJ2-5	CASSDGWREETQYF	TGTGCCAGCAGTGACGGTTGGAGAGAAGAGACCCAGTACTTC
TRBV5-1	NA	NA	TRBJ2-7	CASSLAESYEQYF	TGCGCCAGCAGCTTAGCGGAGTCCTACGAGCAGTACTTC